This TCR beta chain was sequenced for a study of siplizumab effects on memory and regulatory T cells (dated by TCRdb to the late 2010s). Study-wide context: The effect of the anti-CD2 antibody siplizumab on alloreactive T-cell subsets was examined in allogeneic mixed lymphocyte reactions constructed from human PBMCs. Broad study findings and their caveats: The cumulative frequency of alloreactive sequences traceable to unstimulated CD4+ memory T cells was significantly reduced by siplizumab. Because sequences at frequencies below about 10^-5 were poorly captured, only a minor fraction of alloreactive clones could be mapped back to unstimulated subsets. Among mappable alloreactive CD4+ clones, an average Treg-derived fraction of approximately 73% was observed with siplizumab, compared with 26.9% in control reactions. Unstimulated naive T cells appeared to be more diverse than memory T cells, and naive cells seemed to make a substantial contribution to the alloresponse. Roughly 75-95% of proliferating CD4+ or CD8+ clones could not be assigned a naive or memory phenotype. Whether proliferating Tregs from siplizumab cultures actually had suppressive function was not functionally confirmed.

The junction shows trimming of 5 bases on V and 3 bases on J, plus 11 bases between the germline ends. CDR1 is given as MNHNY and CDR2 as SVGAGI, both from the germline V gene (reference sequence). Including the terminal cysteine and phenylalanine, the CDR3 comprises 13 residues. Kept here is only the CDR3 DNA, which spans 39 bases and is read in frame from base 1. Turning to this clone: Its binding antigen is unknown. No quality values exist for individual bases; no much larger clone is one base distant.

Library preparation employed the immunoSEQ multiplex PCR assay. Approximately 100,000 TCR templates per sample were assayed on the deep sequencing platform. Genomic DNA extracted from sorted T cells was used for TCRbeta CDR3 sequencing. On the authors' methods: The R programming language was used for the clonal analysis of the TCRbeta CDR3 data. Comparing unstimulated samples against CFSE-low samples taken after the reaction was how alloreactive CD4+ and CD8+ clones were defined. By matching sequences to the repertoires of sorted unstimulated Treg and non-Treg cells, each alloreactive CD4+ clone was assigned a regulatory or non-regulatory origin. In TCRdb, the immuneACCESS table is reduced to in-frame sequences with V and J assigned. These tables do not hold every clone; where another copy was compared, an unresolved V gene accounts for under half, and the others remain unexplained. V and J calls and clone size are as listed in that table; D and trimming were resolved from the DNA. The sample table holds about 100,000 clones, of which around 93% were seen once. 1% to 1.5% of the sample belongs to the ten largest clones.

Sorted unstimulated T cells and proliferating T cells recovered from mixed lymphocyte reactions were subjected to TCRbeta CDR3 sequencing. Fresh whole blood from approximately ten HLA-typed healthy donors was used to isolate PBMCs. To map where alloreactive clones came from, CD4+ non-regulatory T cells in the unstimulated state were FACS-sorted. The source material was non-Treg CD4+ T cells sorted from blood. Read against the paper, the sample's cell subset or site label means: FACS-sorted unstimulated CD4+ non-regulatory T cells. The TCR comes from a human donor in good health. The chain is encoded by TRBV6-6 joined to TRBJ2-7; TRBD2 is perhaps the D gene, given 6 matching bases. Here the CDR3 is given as CASSPWGLYEQYF. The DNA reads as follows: TGTGCCAGCAGTCCCTGGGGACTCTACGAGCAGTACTTC.